This paragraph covers one TCR beta chain sequence. The target antigen is unknown. The CDR3 has 14 residues. Deletions cut 7 bases from V and 0 bases from J, with 14 bases between. Germline CDR1 is SQVTM and CDR2 is ANQGSEA. The protocol was immunoSEQ multiplex PCR, while the TCRdb copy is restricted to in-frame clones and leaves out a portion. The sample yields about 41,000 clones, 85% to 90% seen once. Each patient experienced a relapse that followed autologous stem cell transplantation, and brentuximab vedotin exposure varied. The entry originates in a study of PD-1 blockade in classical Hodgkin lymphoma. Study details: Patients were dosed intravenously with nivolumab at 3 mg/kg every 2 weeks.

General study findings and limits: While CD8+ TCR diversity did not rise significantly by C4D1, CD4+ TCR diversity did. Patients starting nivolumab less than 1 year after ASCT had lower diversity and were excluded from later analyses. Newly diagnosed patients were reported to start with lower TCR diversity than healthy donors.

The TCR comes from a human donor with classical Hodgkin lymphoma. This sample comprised peripheral blood mononuclear cells (PBMCs), obtained before the second cycle of nivolumab. The chain carries TRBV29-1 and TRBJ2-3; D remains unclear. CDR3 coding DNA: TGCAGCGCCCCCCCCGGAGCTAGCACAGATACGCAGTATTTT. Protein: CSAPPGASTDTQYF.